This T cell receptor beta chain was found in a study of blood T cells in healthy people across ages. Study observations and caveats: Donor CMV status was unknown, possibly confounding expanded clonotype changes. In these data, TCR beta diversity tracked strongly with naive T cell percentage. There were more naive CD4+ cells and higher diversity in long-lived donors than in aged donors.

A remark on this clonotype: Its antigen is unknown.

It was with a sample-barcoded 5' primer and a J-beta primer mix that a second PCR of roughly 7 to 12 cycles was run. TCRdb re-called the 5' RACE reads through MiXCR, storing one row per CDR3 protein. There are just over 1 million distinct CDR3 sequences in the sample; 40% to 55% occur only once, and about 20% lies in the top ten. The CDR3 is made up of 19 amino acids. V trimming: 1 base; J trimming: 3 bases; junction bases outside the gene matches: 13. Germline assignment: CDR1 SGDLS and CDR2 YYNGEE. The sequence was collected from a woman aged 60 to 75 in good health. The V and J genes are TRBV9 and TRBJ2-1; 10 nucleotides line up with TRBD2. Sample: blood. For the CDR3, the DNA is TGTGCCAGCAGCGTAAGGAGCCTAACTAGCGGGATAAACTACAATGAGCAGTTCTTC. Protein sequence: CASSVRSLTSGINYNEQFF.